The entry below gives a single TCR beta chain sequence along with its context. The antigen remains undetermined. A much larger clone lies one base from this, so it may be a read error. The data are from a study of T-cell reconstitution after alpha-beta-depleted transplantation in children. Study-level points and caveats: T-cell counts and diversity were attributed mostly to newly produced T cells one year after transplant. At around two months after transplant, the alpha-beta T cells were reportedly derived from several hundred expanded clones that came from non-depleted graft cells. Some patients' high day-60 TCRbeta diversity was attributed to recipient cells surviving conditioning.

The germline V and J ends were trimmed by 4 bases and 5 bases, with 13 bases remaining between them. This CDR3 is built from 14 residues. Germline-derived CDR1 and CDR2 are SGHRS and YFSETQ. Library preparation (for TCRbeta) was performed with unique molecular identifiers. TCRdb reprocessed the PCR reads with MiXCR, giving one entry per CDR3 protein. The sample contains approximately 500,000 distinct CDR3 sequences, about 10% of which appear only once. The J gene is TRBJ2-1, the V gene TRBV5-1, with D possibly being TRBD1 (5 bases). The sequence came from a child between 2 and 9 years old with inherited bone marrow failure, due to receive a stem cell transplant. This specimen was PBMCs, taken before TCRalphabeta/CD19-depleted stem cell transplant. The CDR3 nucleotides read TGCGCCAGCAGCCCCCAGGGATTTAACAATGAGCAGTTCTTC. This codes for CASSPQGFNNEQFF.